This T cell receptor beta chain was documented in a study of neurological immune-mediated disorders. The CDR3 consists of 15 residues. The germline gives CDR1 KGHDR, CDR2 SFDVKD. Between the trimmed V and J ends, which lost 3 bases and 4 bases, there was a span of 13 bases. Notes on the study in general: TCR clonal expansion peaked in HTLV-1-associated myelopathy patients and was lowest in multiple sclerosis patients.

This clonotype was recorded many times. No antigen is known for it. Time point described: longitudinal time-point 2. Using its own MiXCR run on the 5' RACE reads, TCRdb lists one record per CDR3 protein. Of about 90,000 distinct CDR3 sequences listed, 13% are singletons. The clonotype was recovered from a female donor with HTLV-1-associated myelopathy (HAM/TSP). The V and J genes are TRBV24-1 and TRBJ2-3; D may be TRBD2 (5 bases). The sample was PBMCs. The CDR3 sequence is CATSDGRRTADTQYF. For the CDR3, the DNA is TGTGCCACCAGTGATGGTAGGAGGACTGCAGATACGCAGTATTTT.